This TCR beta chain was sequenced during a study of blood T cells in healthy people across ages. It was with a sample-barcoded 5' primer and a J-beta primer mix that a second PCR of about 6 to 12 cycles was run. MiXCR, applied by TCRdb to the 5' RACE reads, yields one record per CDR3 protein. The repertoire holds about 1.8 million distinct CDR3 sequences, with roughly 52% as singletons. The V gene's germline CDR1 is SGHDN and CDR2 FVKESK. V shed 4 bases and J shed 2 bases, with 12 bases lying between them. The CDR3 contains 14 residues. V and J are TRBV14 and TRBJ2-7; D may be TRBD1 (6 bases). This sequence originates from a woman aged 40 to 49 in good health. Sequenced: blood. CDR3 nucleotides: TGTGCCAGCAGCCGCAGGGGCGTCACCTACGAGCAGTACTTC. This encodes CASSRRGVTYEQYF.